A selection of T cell receptor beta chains follows, all from one sample in a study of technical replicates of blood from a handful of donors. Sequencing used immunoSEQ multiplex PCR; TCRdb keeps in-frame clones, though not all of them. This sample has over 70,000 clones; roughly 92% occur once, and the top ten carry roughly 0.41%. Sequenced material: T cells isolated from PBMCs. Receptors originate from a human donor in good health. Each CDR3 is given with its conserved first and last residue. A D gene is named only where the DNA matches it firmly. Clone size is not always given. Where it is, it says once, few, many or a class for expanded clones.

CDR3 protein: CASSIGGYSNQPQHF
CDR3 DNA: TGTGCCAGTAGTATTGGGGGCTATAGCAATCAGCCCCAGCATTTT
clone size: NA
J gene: TRBJ1-5
V gene: TRBV19
D gene: NA

CDR3 protein: CSVLKGQGSRETQYF
CDR3 DNA: TGCAGCGTGCTAAAGGGACAGGGGTCTCGAGAGACCCAGTACTTC
clone size: NA
J gene: TRBJ2-5
V gene: TRBV29-1
D gene: TRBD1

CDR3 protein: CASSGIRESYEQYF
CDR3 DNA: TGTGCCAGCAGTGGTATACGGGAGAGCTACGAGCAGTACTTC
clone size: NA
J gene: TRBJ2-7
V gene: TRBV28
D gene: NA

CDR3 protein: CSVAGGKRYEQYF
CDR3 DNA: TGCAGCGTTGCTGGGGGCAAAAGGTACGAGCAGTACTTC
clone size: NA
J gene: TRBJ2-7
V gene: TRBV29-1
D gene: NA

CDR3 protein: CASSSRPSGEGTDTQYF
CDR3 DNA: TGTGCCAGCAGCTCACGCCCTAGCGGAGAGGGCACAGATACGCAGTATTTT
clone size: NA
J gene: TRBJ2-3
V gene: TRBV11-2
D gene: TRBD2

CDR3 protein: CASSLATAGEAGELFF
CDR3 DNA: TGTGCCAGCAGCTTGGCCACGGCAGGGGAAGCCGGGGAGCTGTTTTTT
clone size: NA
J gene: TRBJ2-2
V gene: TRBV5-6
D gene: NA

CDR3 protein: CAWSRNEGIGYTF
CDR3 DNA: TGTGCCTGGAGTCGGAACGAGGGAATCGGCTACACCTTC
clone size: NA
J gene: TRBJ1-2
V gene: TRBV30
D gene: NA

CDR3 protein: CASSHGDYFYEQYF
CDR3 DNA: TGTGCCAGCAGCCACGGAGACTACTTCTACGAGCAGTACTTC
clone size: NA
J gene: TRBJ2-7
V gene: TRBV7-2
D gene: NA

CDR3 protein: CASSDGAGGLGEQFF
CDR3 DNA: TGTGCCAGCAGTGACGGAGCAGGGGGGTTGGGTGAGCAGTTCTTC
clone size: NA
J gene: TRBJ2-1
V gene: TRBV6-4
D gene: NA

CDR3 protein: CASTRGTTNTEAFF
CDR3 DNA: TGCGCCAGTACCCGGGGGACTACGAACACTGAAGCTTTCTTT
clone size: NA
J gene: TRBJ1-1
V gene: TRBV5-1
D gene: NA

CDR3 protein: CASSAGWGPYGYTF
CDR3 DNA: TGTGCCAGCAGCGCAGGGTGGGGTCCCTATGGCTACACCTTC
clone size: NA
J gene: TRBJ1-2
V gene: TRBV9
D gene: NA

CDR3 protein: CATSRGSYSYEQYF
CDR3 DNA: TGTGCCACCAGCAGAGGCTCCTACTCCTACGAGCAGTACTTC
clone size: once
J gene: TRBJ2-7
V gene: TRBV15
D gene: NA

CDR3 protein: CASSSGQETSYEQYF
CDR3 DNA: TGTGCCAGCAGTTCAGGACAGGAAACTTCCTACGAGCAGTACTTC
clone size: NA
J gene: TRBJ2-7
V gene: TRBV28
D gene: TRBD1

CDR3 protein: CASSSTIAGTDTQYF
CDR3 DNA: TGTGCCAGCAGTTCTACTATAGCGGGCACAGATACGCAGTATTTT
clone size: NA
J gene: TRBJ2-3
V gene: TRBV28
D gene: NA

CDR3 protein: CASSSWTGENEQFF
CDR3 DNA: TGTGCCAGCAGCAGCTGGACAGGGGAGAATGAGCAGTTCTTC
clone size: once
J gene: TRBJ2-1
V gene: TRBV9
D gene: TRBD1

CDR3 protein: CASSLHLGTMNTEAFF
CDR3 DNA: TGTGCCAGCAGTTTACACCTCGGTACCATGAACACTGAAGCTTTCTTT
clone size: NA
J gene: TRBJ1-1
V gene: TRBV27
D gene: NA

CDR3 protein: CATSRGSNQPQHF
CDR3 DNA: TGTGCCACGTCGCGGGGTAGCAATCAGCCCCAGCATTTT
clone size: NA
J gene: TRBJ1-5
V gene: TRBV28
D gene: NA

CDR3 protein: CASSFGGETNTEAFF
CDR3 DNA: TGTGCCAGCAGTTTTGGGGGGGAAACGAACACTGAAGCTTTCTTT
clone size: NA
J gene: TRBJ1-1
V gene: TRBV28
D gene: NA

CDR3 protein: CASSISGANTEAFF
CDR3 DNA: TGCGCCAGCAGCATAAGCGGAGCGAACACTGAAGCTTTCTTT
clone size: NA
J gene: TRBJ1-1
V gene: TRBV5-1
D gene: NA

CDR3 protein: CATSRAGQQETQYF
CDR3 DNA: TGTGCCACCAGCAGAGCGGGACAACAAGAGACCCAGTACTTC
clone size: once
J gene: TRBJ2-5
V gene: TRBV15
D gene: NA

CDR3 protein: CASTMGQGLREQYF
CDR3 DNA: TGTGCCAGCACCATGGGACAGGGGTTGAGGGAGCAGTACTTC
clone size: NA
J gene: TRBJ2-7
V gene: TRBV6-6
D gene: TRBD1

CDR3 protein: CASSQDYWGLGTEAFF
CDR3 DNA: TGTGCCAGCAGCCAAGATTATTGGGGCTTGGGCACTGAAGCTTTCTTT
clone size: NA
J gene: TRBJ1-1
V gene: TRBV4-2
D gene: NA

CDR3 protein: CASMGQTNTEAFF
CDR3 DNA: TGTGCCAGCATGGGACAGACCAACACTGAAGCTTTCTTT
clone size: few
J gene: TRBJ1-1
V gene: TRBV11-3
D gene: TRBD1

CDR3 protein: CSGKIVADTGELFF
CDR3 DNA: TGCAGCGGGAAAATTGTAGCGGACACCGGGGAGCTGTTTTTT
clone size: NA
J gene: TRBJ2-2
V gene: TRBV29-1
D gene: NA

CDR3 protein: CASSSSGTSYEQYF
CDR3 DNA: TGTGCCAGTTCTAGTAGCGGGACCTCCTACGAGCAGTACTTC
clone size: NA
J gene: TRBJ2-7
V gene: TRBV7-2
D gene: TRBD2

CDR3 protein: CASSSGGYNEQFF
CDR3 DNA: TGTGCCAGCAGTTCAGGGGGCTACAATGAGCAGTTCTTC
clone size: NA
J gene: TRBJ2-1
V gene: TRBV7-9
D gene: TRBD1

CDR3 protein: CASSFRDRVTDTQYF
CDR3 DNA: TGTGCCAGCAGCTTTCGGGACAGGGTCACAGATACGCAGTATTTT
clone size: NA
J gene: TRBJ2-3
V gene: TRBV5-4
D gene: TRBD1

CDR3 protein: CAWNPRGRYNEQFF
CDR3 DNA: TGTGCCTGGAACCCGCGGGGGCGGTACAATGAGCAGTTCTTC
clone size: NA
J gene: TRBJ2-1
V gene: TRBV30
D gene: NA

CDR3 protein: CASTPNDGRVGVGNQPQHF
CDR3 DNA: TGTGCCAGCACCCCTAATGATGGCAGGGTAGGGGTCGGCAATCAGCCCCAGCATTTT
clone size: NA
J gene: TRBJ1-5
V gene: TRBV7-8
D gene: NA

CDR3 protein: CASTEGRGNQPQHF
CDR3 DNA: TGTGCCAGCACCGAAGGCAGGGGCAATCAGCCCCAGCATTTT
clone size: NA
J gene: TRBJ1-5
V gene: TRBV7-8
D gene: NA

CDR3 protein: CASSVRGGEGNIQYF
CDR3 DNA: TGTGCCAGCAGCGTCAGGGGAGGGGAAGGGAACATTCAGTACTTC
clone size: NA
J gene: TRBJ2-4
V gene: TRBV7-3
D gene: NA

CDR3 protein: CASIQGAGEQFF
CDR3 DNA: TGTGCCAGCATTCAGGGGGCGGGTGAGCAGTTCTTC
clone size: NA
J gene: TRBJ2-1
V gene: TRBV28
D gene: TRBD1

CDR3 protein: CASSFIVGQVRYEQYF
CDR3 DNA: TGTGCCAGCAGTTTCATAGTAGGCCAGGTCCGTTACGAGCAGTACTTC
clone size: NA
J gene: TRBJ2-7
V gene: TRBV27
D gene: NA

CDR3 protein: CASSTSGTAQQQYF
CDR3 DNA: TGTGCCAGTAGTACCTCCGGGACAGCGCAACAGCAGTACTTC
clone size: NA
J gene: TRBJ2-7
V gene: TRBV19
D gene: TRBD1